This entry lists 9 T cell receptor beta chains sequenced from one sample in a study of cytomegalovirus exposure and HLA in healthy donors. 13 Jbeta primers and 60 Vbeta primers were used for the PCR. TCRdb keeps only in-frame clones here, not all; method: immunoSEQ multiplex PCR. The table has fewer than 250,000 clones, about 84% seen once; the top ten hold around an eighth. Sample: PBMCs. These receptor sequences come from a woman in her twenties or thirties in good health and CMV-seropositive.

The chain is built from TRBV7-9 and TRBJ2-5; 7 bases match TRBD2. Germline assignment: CDR1 SEHNR and CDR2 FQNEAQ (reference sequence). The CDR3 has 14 residues. Losses at the gene ends were 4 bases for V and 14 bases for J; bases not matched to a gene: 16. The CDR3 protein is CASSWGELAEHQYF. The CDR3 nucleotides read TGTGCCAGCAGCTGGGGGGAGCTAGCGGAACACCAATACTTC. Using reference TRBV7-9 and TRBJ2-5 for the parts outside the CDR3, the full variable domain is DTGVSQNPRHKITKRGQNVTFRCDPISEHNRLYWYRQTLGQGPEFLTYFQNEAQLEKSRLLSDRFSAERPKGSFSTLEIQRTEQGDSAMYLCASSWGELAEHQYFGPGTRLLVL.

V is TRBV10-3 and J is TRBJ2-2; 7 bases line up with TRBD1. Trimming took 10 bases from V and 0 from J; bases not matched to a gene: 2. Germline V gene lookup returns CDR1 ENHRY and CDR2 SYGVKD. The CDR3 sequence is 13 residues long. The CDR3 DNA reads as TGTGCCACCGGGACAGCGAACACCGGGGAGCTGTTTTTT. It specifies CATGTANTGELFF.

The chain couples TRBV28 to TRBJ2-7, with D possibly matching TRBD1 (6 bases). Trimming left V 8 bases short and J 2 bases short, with 16 bases between. CDR3 size: 14 residues. Germline loops: CDR1 MDHEN, CDR2 SYDVKM. CDR3 loop: CASLARDTTYEQYF. CDR3 bases: TGTGCCAGCCTGGCCCGGGACACCACCTACGAGCAGTACTTC.

This rearrangement joins TRBV7-9 to TRBJ2-3; the D gene is possibly TRBD2 (5 bases). The ends were cut back, 5 bases at V and 3 bases at J, with 12 bases in the middle. The CDR3 runs to 14 residues. The germline CDR1 and CDR2 sequences are SEHNR and FQNEAQ (reference sequence). CDR3 DNA sequence: TGTGCCAGCAGCGCCGGGATATTGACAGATACGCAGTATTTT. Encoded protein: CASSAGILTDTQYF.

The gene calls are TRBV11-2 and TRBJ2-7, with D uncertain. CDR1 is SGHAT and CDR2 is FQNNGV in the germline V gene. The V end was cut by 1 base, the J end by 5 bases, with 9 bases between. This CDR3 has 13 residues. The chain's CDR3 is CASSLVWLHEQYF. In DNA form, the CDR3 reads TGTGCCAGCAGCTTAGTGTGGCTCCACGAGCAGTACTTC.

CDR3 bases: TGTGCCAGCAGCTTAGAACGGGGGAGCCCAGGAGAGCAGTACTTC. Encoded protein: CASSLERGSPGEQYF. The V and J genes are TRBV7-9 and TRBJ2-7; weak D call: TRBD2 (6 bases). The CDR3 consists of 15 residues. Germline loops: CDR1 SEHNR, CDR2 FQNEAQ (reference sequence). V lost 1 base, J lost 7 bases, and 17 bases lay in between.

The chain uses TRBV5-3 and TRBJ2-3, with a tentative D call TRBD2 (7 bases). TRBV5-3 is placed among ORFs of uncertain function. This CDR3 has 13 residues. Trimming shortened V by 7 bases and J by 4 bases, and 13 bases separated the two germline ends. DNA for the CDR3: TGTGCCAGAGGGGAGGGGGGGCCAGATACGCAGTATTTT. This encodes CARGEGGPDTQYF.

J is TRBJ2-1 and V is TRBV9, with 11 bases matching TRBD2. Trimming removed 1 base from V and 6 bases from J; junction bases left unmatched: 9. The CDR3 contains 17 residues. From germline, CDR1 is SGDLS and CDR2 YYNGEE. CDR3 sequence reads: CASSVLPLAGGSNEQFF. The CDR3 DNA reads as TGTGCCAGCAGCGTACTCCCTCTAGCGGGAGGCTCCAATGAGCAGTTCTTC.

This chain connects TRBV5-6 to TRBJ2-3; TRBD2 matches 9 bases. The germline gives CDR1 SGHDT, CDR2 YYEEEE. There are 15 residues in the CDR3. The J segment lost 6 bases and the V segment lost 1 base, leaving 6 bases of the junction unmatched. CDR3 amino acids: CASSLRLAGMDTQYF. CDR3 DNA: TGTGCCAGCAGCTTGCGGCTAGCGGGGATGGATACGCAGTATTTT.